Only a few counts were recorded for the clone carrying this T cell receptor beta chain. One junction end disagrees with the germline gene, perhaps due to a read error. CDR3 length equals 15 residues. Germline-derived CDR1 and CDR2 are PRHDT and FYEKMQ (reference sequence). The data were obtained in a study of T cells in Graves' hyperthyroidism and ophthalmopathy. Researchers amplified the TCR beta CDR3 regions from RNA transcripts. The HTBI primer set drove a first-round RT-PCR of the TCR CDR3. Each CDR3 protein gets one entry after TCRdb re-called the multiplex PCR reads with MiXCR. Of approximately 700,000 distinct CDR3 sequences listed, roughly 46% are singletons.

What was sequenced was peripheral blood or thyroid tissue (not recorded which). The rearrangement uses TRBV13 and TRBJ2-7; D not resolved. The receptor was derived from an adult man with Graves' disease, either hyperthyroidism or ophthalmopathy (not recorded which). CDR3 protein: CASSVGHRLSYEQYF. Here the CDR3 DNA reads TGTGCCAGCAGCGTAGGGCACCGTCTCTCCTACGAGCAGTACTTC.